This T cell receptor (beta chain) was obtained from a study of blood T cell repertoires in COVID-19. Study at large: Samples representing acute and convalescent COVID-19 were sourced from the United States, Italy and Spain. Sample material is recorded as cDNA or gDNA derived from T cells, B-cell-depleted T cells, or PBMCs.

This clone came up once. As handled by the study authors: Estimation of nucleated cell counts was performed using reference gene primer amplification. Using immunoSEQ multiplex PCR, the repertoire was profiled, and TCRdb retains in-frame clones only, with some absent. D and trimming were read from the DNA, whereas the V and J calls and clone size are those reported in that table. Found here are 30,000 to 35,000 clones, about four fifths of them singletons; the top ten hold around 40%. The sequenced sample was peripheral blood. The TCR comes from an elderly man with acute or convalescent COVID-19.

This CDR3 is CASSGARNTEAFF. In nucleotides, the CDR3 is TGTGCCAGCAGCGGGGCGCGGAACACTGAAGCTTTCTTT. The chain couples TRBV7-3 to TRBJ1-1, with D perhaps TRBD1 (5 bases). This CDR3 is built from 13 residues. V shed 5 bases and J shed 1 base, with 8 bases lying between them. Germline loops: CDR1 SGHTA, CDR2 FQGTGA.